This entry is about one T cell receptor (beta chain). Its antigen is still unknown. One base away there is no much larger clone; base qualities are not given. The data derive from a study of blood T cell repertoires in COVID-19 (dated by TCRdb to about 2020). About the study as a whole: Samples covering the acute and convalescent phases of COVID-19 were provided by collaborators in the United States, Italy and Spain. Subjects who had been exposed to COVID-19, were actively infected with it, or had recovered from it provided the deeply sampled blood TCRbeta repertoires that made up the dataset. A freely available public database, intended as a resource for researchers studying the immune response to SARS-CoV-2, is where the repertoires were released. The samples were drawn from the first 160 participants of the ongoing ImmuneRACE study and from 950 to 1,500 subjects provided by 6 global collaborators. HLA class I and class II types, where available, came from metadata supplied by the sample provider rather than from assay-based typing. The prospective study material was composed of cDNA or gDNA derived from T cells, B-cell-depleted T cells, or PBMCs. A de-identified subject ID, COVID-19 status, age in years and sex were almost always included in the sample metadata.

Collaborating institutions collected whole blood in K2EDTA tubes following their own protocols. For TCRbeta analysis, collaborators shipped samples as frozen whole blood, isolated PBMCs, or DNA extracted from either of those sample types. Results the study describes overall, beyond this receptor: Clinical and demographic metadata were provided uncurated, with the amount varying by source and participant.

Between the V and J ends, shortened by 7 bases and 2 bases respectively, the junction contains 11 bases. From the cysteine up to the phenylalanine, the CDR3 has a length of 13 residues. Only CDR3 DNA remains: 39 bases, in frame from the first base. In the germline V gene, CDR1 corresponds to MDHEN and CDR2 to SYDVKM. TCRbeta CDR3 regions were amplified from genomic DNA using the immunoSEQ Assay, a bias-controlled multiplex PCR. As for the original processing: Nucleated cell counts per sample were estimated from amplification of reference gene primers within the assay. To quantify the absolute abundance of each unique TCRbeta CDR3 rearrangement, sequence reads were collapsed and filtered. For each sample, productive Simpson clonality was calculated as the square root of Simpson's diversity index across productive rearrangements. TCRdb mirrors the immuneACCESS table, restricted to in-frame sequences. Some clones are absent from its copies; in checked studies, under half trace to an unresolved V gene, and the reason for the others is unknown. That table is the source of V, J and clone size, and D and trimming were worked out from the DNA. For this sample the table gives around 42,000 clones, of which around 80% were detected only once. The ten largest clones add up to about two fifths of the sample.

The rearranged chain carries TRBV28 and TRBJ1-2; no D gene call is confident. The sample was peripheral blood. The TCR was taken from a man older than 75 with active or convalescent COVID-19. In nucleotides, the sequence is TGTGCCAGCACGAACAGCCTAAACTATGGCTACACCTTC. Translated, this is CASTNSLNYGYTF.